This TCR beta chain was documented in a study of blood T cell repertoires in COVID-19. Study context: Donors in the United States, Italy and Spain gave samples during acute or convalescent COVID-19. Sources were T cells, B-cell-depleted T cells, or PBMCs; the material itself was cDNA or gDNA.

Sequencing was performed with immunoSEQ multiplex PCR; in TCRdb, only in-frame clones are kept and a portion is missing. The profile shows more than 85,000 clones, nearly 80% of them singletons. This CDR3 is built from 14 residues. The V and J ends lost 0 bases and 7 bases respectively, with 7 bases between them. Germline-derived CDR1 and CDR2 are SGHTA and FQGNSA. V is TRBV7-2 and J is TRBJ1-6; D remains ambiguous. The TCR comes from a woman of 80 years or more with active or convalescent COVID-19. Sequenced sample: peripheral blood. CDR3 region: CASSLAAENSPLHF. CDR3 DNA: TGTGCCAGCAGCTTAGCTGCAGAAAATTCACCCCTCCACTTT.